This T cell receptor beta chain was identified during a study of blood T cell repertoires in COVID-19. Study information: Acute-phase and convalescent COVID-19 samples originated in the United States, Italy and Spain.

Participants, roughly 18 to 90 years old, spanned fewer than 25 US areas. The CDR3 length is 12 residues. Per germline, CDR1 SQVTM and CDR2 ANQGSEA. The V gene end was trimmed by 6 bases and the J gene end by 6 bases; junction bases not matched to a gene: 3. Authors' analysis steps: Scientists estimated how many nucleated cells there were by amplifying reference gene primers. Sequencing used immunoSEQ multiplex PCR; TCRdb keeps in-frame clones, though not all of them. The D gene and trimming were derived from the DNA, and the V and J assignments and clone size from that table. Of some 240,000 clones in the sample, around 87% were seen once.

This rearrangement joins TRBV29-1 to TRBJ2-1, with TRBD1 matching 9 bases. Sequenced input: PBMCs or T cells enriched from blood (not recorded which). This TCR derives from a middle-aged woman with acute COVID-19. The CDR3 coding sequence is TGCAGCGTACAGACAGGGGGCAATGAGCAGTTCTTC. It specifies CSVQTGGNEQFF.